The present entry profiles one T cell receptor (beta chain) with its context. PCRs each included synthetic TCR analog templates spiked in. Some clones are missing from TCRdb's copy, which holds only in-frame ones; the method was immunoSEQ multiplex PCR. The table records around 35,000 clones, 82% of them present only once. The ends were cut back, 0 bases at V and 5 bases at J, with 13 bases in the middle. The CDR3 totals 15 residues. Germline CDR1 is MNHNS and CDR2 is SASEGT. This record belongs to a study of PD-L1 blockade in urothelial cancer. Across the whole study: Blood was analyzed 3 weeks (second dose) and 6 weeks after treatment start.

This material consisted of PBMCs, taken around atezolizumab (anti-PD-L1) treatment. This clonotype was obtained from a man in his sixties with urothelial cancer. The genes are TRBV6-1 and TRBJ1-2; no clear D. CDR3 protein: CASSEATRARYGYTF. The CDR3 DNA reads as TGTGCCAGCAGTGAAGCGACTAGGGCCCGGTATGGCTACACCTTC.